Below are 31 T cell receptor beta chains sequenced from a single sample in a study of blood T cell repertoires in COVID-19. Data came from immunoSEQ multiplex PCR; TCRdb stores just in-frame clones and leaves some out. The repertoire includes 240,000 or so clones, roughly 82% of them detected once, and approximately 2.1% sits in the top ten. The sequencing sample was made of PBMCs or T cells enriched from blood (not recorded which). Receptors were obtained from a woman aged 45-60 years who had recovered from COVID-19.

The chain joins TRBV9 to TRBJ2-3; TRBD1 matches at 7 bases. The V gene end was trimmed by 3 bases and the J gene end by 1 base; junction bases not matched to a gene: 8. The CDR3 loop spans 16 amino acids. Germline V gene data show CDR1 as SGDLS and CDR2 as YYNGEE. The CDR3 DNA sequence: TGTGCCAGCAGCGCGGGCACAGGGGCGCGCACAGATACGCAGTATTTT. Residues: CASSAGTGARTDTQYF.

The chain employs TRBV6-5 and TRBJ1-5; possibly TRBD1 for D (6 bases). Between the trimmed V and J ends, which lost 6 bases and 7 bases, there was a span of 10 bases. The CDR3 extends over 12 amino acids. Germline CDR1 MNHEY, CDR2 SVGAGI. The CDR3 reads CASSSGDQPQHF. The CDR3 DNA reads as TGTGCCAGCAGCTCAGGGGACCAGCCCCAGCATTTT.

The rearrangement uses TRBV9 and TRBJ2-7, with 9 bases lining up with TRBD1. The CDR3 extends over 14 amino acids. The trim removed 3 bases at V and 2 bases at J, leaving 3 bases unmatched. Per the germline V gene, CDR1 is SGDLS and CDR2 is YYNGEE. CDR3 sequence: CASSAGTGTYEQYF. Here the CDR3 DNA reads TGTGCCAGCAGCGCAGGGACAGGGACCTACGAGCAGTACTTC. Variable domain in full (rest from reference TRBV9 and TRBJ2-7): DSGVTQTPKHLITATGQRVTLRCSPRSGDLSVYWYQQSLDQGLQFLIQYYNGEERAKGNILERFSAQQFPDLHSELNLSSLELGDSALYFCASSAGTGTYEQYFGPGTRLTVT.

V gene TRBV7-3 combines with J gene TRBJ1-1; the D is unclear. The V gene's germline CDR1 is SGHTA and CDR2 FQGTGA. The V end was cut by 5 bases, the J end by 1 base, with 8 bases between. The length of the CDR3 is 13 residues. CDR3 sequence reads: CASSHWANTEAFF. DNA of the CDR3: TGTGCCAGCAGCCACTGGGCGAACACTGAAGCTTTCTTT.

The chain combines TRBV29-1 with TRBJ1-1; the D gene is possibly TRBD1 (6 bases). V gave up 7 bases and J gave up 6 bases, with 12 bases separating them. From germline, CDR1 is SQVTM and CDR2 ANQGSEA. The CDR3 is 11 amino acids. As DNA, the CDR3 is TGCAGCGGATTAACAGGGTCTGAAGCTTTCTTT. As protein: CSGLTGSEAFF.

The gene calls are TRBV28 and TRBJ2-5, with 7 nucleotides matching TRBD1. With 4 bases clipped from V and 5 bases from J, the junction kept 10 bases outside the gene matches. Per the germline V gene, CDR1 is MDHEN and CDR2 is SYDVKM. CDR3 size: 15 residues. The CDR3 bases are TGTGCCAGCAGTTCCCGCCCGACAGGGCGCGAGACCCAGTACTTC. It translates to CASSSRPTGRETQYF.

The J gene is TRBJ1-2, the V gene TRBV7-9; a possible D gene is TRBD1 (5 bases). The V end lost 5 bases, the J end lost 0 bases, and 13 bases lay between the germline ends. This CDR3 spans 15 amino acids. Germline CDR1 SEHNR, CDR2 FQNEAQ (reference sequence). The CDR3 protein is CASSPGLGANYGYTF. Written as DNA, the CDR3 is TGTGCCAGCAGCCCAGGGTTAGGAGCTAACTATGGCTACACCTTC.

This rearrangement joins TRBV18 to TRBJ2-2; tentative D call: TRBD1 (5 bases). The length of the CDR3 is 15 residues. CDR1 and CDR2 from the germline V gene are KGHSH and LQKENI. Deletions cut 3 bases from V and 5 bases from J, with 13 bases between. The CDR3 protein is CASSPQGPETGELFF. For the CDR3, the DNA is TGTGCCAGCTCACCCCAGGGTCCTGAAACCGGGGAGCTGTTTTTT.

This clone was recorded many times. V is TRBV10-1 and J is TRBJ2-7, with D possibly matching TRBD2 (5 bases). The CDR3 covers 15 residues. The V end lost 2 bases, the J end lost 0 bases, and 11 bases lay between the germline ends. Per germline, CDR1 WNHNN and CDR2 SYGVQD (reference sequence). CDR3 DNA sequence: TGCGCCAGCAGTGAGAGCGAAGGGAGCTCCTACGAGCAGTACTTC. As protein: CASSESEGSSYEQYF.

The chain joins TRBV29-1 to TRBJ2-2, with D possibly being TRBD2 (5 bases). The CDR3 consists of 11 residues. V lost 4 bases and J lost 7, with 7 bases in between. Germline assignment: CDR1 SQVTM and CDR2 ANQGSEA. CDR3 bases: TGCAGCGTTGGAGGGTACGGGGAGCTGTTTTTT. It is translated as CSVGGYGELFF.

The chain has TRBV24-1 and TRBJ2-3; D gene unclear. This CDR3 region has 13 residues. Germline loops: CDR1 KGHDR, CDR2 SFDVKD. V was clipped by 2 bases and J by 7 bases, with 9 bases between them. Here the CDR3 reads CATSDSVANTQYF. The CDR3 nucleotides are TGTGCCACCAGTGATTCAGTCGCAAATACGCAGTATTTT.

In this sample, this clone turned up a few times. The rearrangement joins TRBV14 to TRBJ1-1, with no clear D. The V and J ends lost 0 bases and 4 bases respectively, with 6 bases between them. Germline values: CDR1 SGHDN, CDR2 FVKESK. CDR3 length equals 13 residues. The chain's CDR3 is CASSQDAVTEAFF. The CDR3, as DNA: TGTGCCAGCAGCCAAGATGCGGTCACTGAAGCTTTCTTT. The full variable domain, completed using reference TRBV14 and TRBJ1-1, is EAGVTQFPSHSVIEKGQTVTLRCDPISGHDNLYWYRRVMGKEIKFLLHFVKESKQDESGMPNNRFLAERTGGTYSTLKVQPAELEDSGVYFCASSQDAVTEAFFGQGTRLTVV.

This clone was detected once. The chain couples TRBV19 to TRBJ2-1, with D perhaps matching TRBD2 (6 bases). The CDR3 spans 15 residues. The germline V gene has CDR1 LNHDA and CDR2 SQIVND (reference sequence). Trimming cost V 6 bases and J 3 bases, with 15 bases left between them. The CDR3 region has the DNA TGTGCCAGTAGGGACCCCGGGAGTTACTACAATGAGCAGTTCTTC. This codes for CASRDPGSYYNEQFF.

The chain carries TRBV4-2 and TRBJ2-1; 7 bases match TRBD2. CDR1 LGHNA and CDR2 YNFKEQ come from the germline V gene. The junction had 9 bases not matched to a gene; V was cut back by 1 base and J by 9 bases. The CDR3 totals 15 residues. CDR3: CASSQGGAGDGEQFF. The CDR3 DNA is TGTGCCAGCAGCCAAGGAGGGGCGGGGGATGGTGAGCAGTTCTTC.

The chain carries TRBV6-1 and TRBJ1-5, with TRBD1 matching 9 bases. CDR1 and CDR2 from the germline V gene are MNHNS and SASEGT. After removal of 4 bases from V and 6 bases from J, the junction contained 13 bases not matched to a gene. This CDR3 has 17 amino acids. The CDR3 loop is CASSAGTGISLGQPQHF. CDR3 sequence (DNA): TGTGCCAGCAGTGCTGGGACAGGGATTTCGCTCGGTCAGCCCCAGCATTTT.

The chain links TRBV28 to TRBJ1-2; 9 nucleotides align to TRBD1. CDR1 and CDR2 from the germline V gene are MDHEN and SYDVKM. This CDR3 spans 14 amino acids. V lost 5 bases to trimming and J lost 4 bases; unmatched junction nucleotides: 5. This chain's CDR3 is CASSTTGGGYGYTF. In nucleotides, the CDR3 is TGTGCCAGCAGTACGACAGGGGGAGGCTATGGCTACACCTTC.

The rearrangement uses TRBV4-2 and TRBJ2-3, with D possibly being TRBD2 (6 bases). Germline-derived CDR1 and CDR2 are LGHNA and YNFKEQ. The CDR3 spans 16 residues. Between the trimmed V and J ends, which lost 1 base and 5 bases, there was a span of 16 bases. The CDR3 spells CASSQGTGERGDTQYF. In DNA form, the CDR3 reads TGTGCCAGCAGCCAAGGTACGGGAGAGCGCGGAGATACGCAGTATTTT.

V is TRBV30 and J is TRBJ1-6; D not certain. The CDR3 length is 14 residues. V lost 4 bases and J 9 bases, leaving 16 bases between the germline ends. Germline V gives CDR1 GTSNPN, CDR2 SVGIG (reference sequence). CDR3 in DNA: TGTGCCTGGAATCTTTACCTGGCTGGTTCACCCCTCCACTTT. Translated: CAWNLYLAGSPLHF.

V usage is TRBV14 and J usage is TRBJ1-3; D possibly corresponds to TRBD1 (6 bases). This CDR3 is built from 14 residues. In germline, CDR1 is SGHDN, CDR2 FVKESK. Deletions cut 4 bases from V and 7 bases from J, with 14 bases between. The CDR3 reads CASSRTQGFNTIYF. CDR3 DNA sequence: TGTGCCAGCAGCCGAACACAGGGATTCAACACCATATATTTT. Full variable domain (missing parts from reference TRBV14 and TRBJ1-3): EAGVTQFPSHSVIEKGQTVTLRCDPISGHDNLYWYRRVMGKEIKFLLHFVKESKQDESGMPNNRFLAERTGGTYSTLKVQPAELEDSGVYFCASSRTQGFNTIYFGEGSWLTVV.

The chain employs TRBV5-1 and TRBJ1-1; D is perhaps TRBD1 (6 bases). The ends were cut back, 4 bases at V and 0 bases at J, with 19 bases in the middle. Germline V gene data show CDR1 as SGHRS and CDR2 as YFSETQ. This CDR3 spans 17 amino acids. The CDR3 region is CASSNRADWGMNTEAFF. The CDR3 DNA sequence: TGCGCCAGCAGCAACAGGGCGGATTGGGGGATGAACACTGAAGCTTTCTTT. The full variable domain, rest sourced from reference TRBV5-1 and TRBJ1-1, is KAGVTQTPRYLIKTRGQQVTLSCSPISGHRSVSWYQQTPGQGLQFLFEYFSETQRNKGNFPGRFSGRQFSNSRSEMNVSTLELGDSALYLCASSNRADWGMNTEAFFGQGTRLTVV.

The rearrangement uses TRBV7-9 and TRBJ2-7; D might be TRBD1 (6 bases). From germline, CDR1 is SEHNR and CDR2 FQNEAQ (reference sequence). This CDR3 is 15 amino acids long. Trimming pared 6 bases from V and 0 bases from J, leaving 15 bases between. The DNA for the CDR3 is TGTGCCAGCAGGCCACAGGGCCTCCTCTCCTACGAGCAGTACTTC. Its protein product is CASRPQGLLSYEQYF.

The chain joins TRBV4-3 to TRBJ1-6; D not resolved. The V end was cut by 1 base, the J end by 0 bases, with 7 bases between. In germline, CDR1 is LGHNA, CDR2 YSLEER. The CDR3 consists of 16 residues. The CDR3 is CASSQAVSSYNSPLHF. In nucleotides, the CDR3 is TGCGCCAGCAGCCAAGCCGTGAGCTCCTATAATTCACCCCTCCACTTT.

The CDR3, as DNA: TGTGCCAGCAGTGCTGGGACAGGAGAGACCCAGTACTTC. This sequence encodes CASSAGTGETQYF. The rearrangement joins TRBV12-3 or TRBV12-4 to TRBJ2-5; 8 bases match TRBD1. The CDR3 runs 13 residues. Losses at the gene ends were 5 bases for V and 4 bases for J; bases not matched to a gene: 3.

Only one count was recorded for this clone. The chain couples TRBV19 to TRBJ1-1, with 11 bases lining up with TRBD1. This CDR3 comprises 14 residues. CDR1 and CDR2 from the germline V gene are LNHDA and SQIVND (reference sequence). Trimming cost V 4 bases and J 4 bases; bases outside gene matches: 2. CDR3 sequence: CASSNGQGATEAFF. The CDR3 nucleotides are TGTGCCAGTAGTAACGGACAGGGGGCCACTGAAGCTTTCTTT.

This chain uses TRBV18 with TRBJ2-7; the match to TRBD2 covers 13 bases. This CDR3 has 17 amino acids. V shed 3 bases and J 0 bases; nucleotides not matched to a gene: 5. Per germline, CDR1 KGHSH and CDR2 LQKENI. The CDR3 loop reads CASSPGTSGTLSYEQYF. CDR3 nucleotide sequence: TGTGCCAGCTCACCCGGGACTAGCGGGACACTCTCCTACGAGCAGTACTTC.

The V gene is TRBV18, the J gene TRBJ1-4, with 7 bases aligning to TRBD1. Germline V lookup: CDR1 KGHSH, CDR2 LQKENI. V lost 3 bases, J lost 8 bases, and 9 bases stayed unmatched. The CDR3 has 15 residues. The CDR3 bases are TGTGCCAGCTCACCTAACAGGGGTGTTGGGGAAAAACTGTTTTTT. It encodes CASSPNRGVGEKLFF. The entire variable domain, with the rest obtained from reference TRBV18 and TRBJ1-4, is as follows: NAGVMQNPRHLVRRRGQEARLRCSPMKGHSHVYWYRQLPEEGLKFMVYLQKENIIDESGMPKERFSAEFPKEGPSILRIQQVVRGDSAAYFCASSPNRGVGEKLFFGSGTQLSVL.

The rearrangement uses TRBV6-5 and TRBJ1-5; TRBD1 aligns across 8 bases. Trimming at V came to 2 bases and at J to 5 bases, leaving 5 bases not matched to a gene. Germline V gene data show CDR1 as MNHEY and CDR2 as SVGAGI. The CDR3 has 15 amino acids. Here the CDR3 reads CASSYAGQGDQPQHF. CDR3 bases: TGTGCCAGCAGTTACGCAGGACAGGGTGATCAGCCCCAGCATTTT.

The chain combines TRBV10-1 with TRBJ1-1; no firm D call. The ends were cut back, 3 bases at V and 4 bases at J, with 12 bases in the middle. Germline V gene data show CDR1 as WNHNN and CDR2 as SYGVQD (reference sequence). The CDR3 is 14 amino acids. The CDR3 region has the DNA TGCGCCAGCAGTGAAGGGAGGGCGGGCACTGAAGCTTTCTTT. It codes for CASSEGRAGTEAFF.

The chain employs TRBV4-3 and TRBJ2-3; TRBD1 might be the D (6 bases). Germline lookup yields CDR1 LGHNA and CDR2 YSLEER. V lost 4 bases and J 1 base, leaving 12 bases between the germline ends. This CDR3 region has 15 residues. The CDR3 sequence: CASSLQGTGTDTQYF. The DNA for the CDR3 is TGCGCCAGCAGCCTCCAGGGGACCGGCACAGATACGCAGTATTTT.

The J gene is TRBJ2-7, the V gene TRBV19, with TRBD1 matching 7 bases. Unmatched junction bases numbered 5, after V lost 4 bases and J lost 2 bases. Germline CDR1 and CDR2: LNHDA and SQIVND (reference sequence). The CDR3 extends over 14 amino acids. The CDR3 nucleotides are TGTGCCAGTAGTAGTCCGGGACAGACCTACGAGCAGTACTTC. Encoded protein: CASSSPGQTYEQYF. Full variable domain (remainder filled in from reference TRBV19 and TRBJ2-7): DGGITQSPKYLFRKEGQNVTLSCEQNLNHDAMYWYRQDPGQGLRLIYYSQIVNDFQKGDIAEGYSVSREKKESFPLTVTSAQKNPTAFYLCASSSPGQTYEQYFGPGTRLTVT.

The table lists this clone with a few counts. CDR3 residues: CASSSQVNWYQETQYF. CDR3 coding DNA: TGTGCCAGCAGTTCTCAGGTTAACTGGTACCAAGAGACCCAGTACTTC. The rearrangement uses TRBV28 and TRBJ2-5; D not resolved. V was pared by 4 bases and J by 0 bases, with 15 bases between. This CDR3 comprises 16 residues. The germline V gene encodes CDR1 MDHEN and CDR2 SYDVKM.